This TCR beta chain derives from a study of cytomegalovirus exposure and HLA in healthy donors. In regard to this clone: The antigen remains unidentified.

The PCR made use of 60 Vbeta and 13 Jbeta primers. Data came from immunoSEQ multiplex PCR; TCRdb stores just in-frame clones and leaves some out. Of 100,000 to 150,000 clones in the sample, 80% were seen once. The CDR3 is made up of 15 amino acids. V trimming: 4 bases; J trimming: 3 bases; junction bases outside the gene matches: 9. CDR1 and CDR2 (germline): LNHDA, SQIVND (reference sequence). Overall study findings and caveats: Exclusion applied to some V segments, including TRBV6-2 and TRBV6-3, as they were indistinguishable.

The receptor's source is a man between 35 and 55 years old in good health and CMV-seronegative. The specimen sequenced was PBMCs. This sequence joins TRBV19 and TRBJ2-7; 7 positions agree with TRBD1. The CDR3 protein is CASSSRQGTHYEQYF. CDR3 nucleotides: TGTGCCAGTAGTAGCCGACAGGGTACACACTACGAGCAGTACTTC.